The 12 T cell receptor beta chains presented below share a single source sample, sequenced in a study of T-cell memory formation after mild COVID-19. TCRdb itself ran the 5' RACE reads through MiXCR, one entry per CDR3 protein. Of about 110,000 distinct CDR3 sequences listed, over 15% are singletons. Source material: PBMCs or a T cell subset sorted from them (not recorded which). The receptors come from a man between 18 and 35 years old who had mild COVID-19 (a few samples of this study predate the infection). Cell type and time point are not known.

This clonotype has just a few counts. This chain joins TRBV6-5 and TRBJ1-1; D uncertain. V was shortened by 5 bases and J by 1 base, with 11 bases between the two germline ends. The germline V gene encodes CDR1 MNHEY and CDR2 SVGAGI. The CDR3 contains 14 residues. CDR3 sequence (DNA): TGTGCCAGCAGTAATCGGGTCGGGAACACTGAAGCTTTCTTT. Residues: CASSNRVGNTEAFF.

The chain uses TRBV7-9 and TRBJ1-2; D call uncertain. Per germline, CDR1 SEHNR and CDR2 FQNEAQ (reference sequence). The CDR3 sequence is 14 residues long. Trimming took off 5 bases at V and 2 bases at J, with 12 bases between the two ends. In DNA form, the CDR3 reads TGTGCCAGCAGCCAACCTGGAGGGAACTATGGCTACACCTTC. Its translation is CASSQPGGNYGYTF. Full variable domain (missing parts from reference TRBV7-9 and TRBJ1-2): DTGVSQNPRHKITKRGQNVTFRCDPISEHNRLYWYRQTLGQGPEFLTYFQNEAQLEKSRLLSDRFSAERPKGSFSTLEIQRTEQGDSAMYLCASSQPGGNYGYTFGSGTRLTVV.

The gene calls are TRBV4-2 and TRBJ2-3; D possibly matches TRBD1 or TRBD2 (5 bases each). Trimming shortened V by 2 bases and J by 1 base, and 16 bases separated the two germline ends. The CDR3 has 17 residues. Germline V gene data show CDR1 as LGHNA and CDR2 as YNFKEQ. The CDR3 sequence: CASSQSQGPLGTDTQYF. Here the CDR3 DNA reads TGTGCCAGCAGCCAATCCCAGGGACCACTCGGCACAGATACGCAGTATTTT.

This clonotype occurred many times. CDR3 sequence reads: CASSPSQARGEKLFF. CDR3 nucleotides: TGTGCCAGCAGCCCCTCACAGGCTCGGGGGGAAAAACTGTTTTTT. This chain links TRBV7-2 with TRBJ1-4, with D possibly being TRBD1 (5 bases). The CDR3 spans 15 residues. CDR1 and CDR2 from the germline V gene are SGHTA and FQGNSA. The germline V and J ends were trimmed by 5 bases and 8 bases, with 18 bases remaining between them.

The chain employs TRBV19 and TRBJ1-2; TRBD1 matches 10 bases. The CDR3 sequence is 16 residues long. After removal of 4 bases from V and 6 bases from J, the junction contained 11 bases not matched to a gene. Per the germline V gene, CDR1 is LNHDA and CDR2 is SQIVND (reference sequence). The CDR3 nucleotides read TGTGCCAGTAGTAATCGACGGACAGGGGGAAGAGATGGCTACACCTTC. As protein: CASSNRRTGGRDGYTF.

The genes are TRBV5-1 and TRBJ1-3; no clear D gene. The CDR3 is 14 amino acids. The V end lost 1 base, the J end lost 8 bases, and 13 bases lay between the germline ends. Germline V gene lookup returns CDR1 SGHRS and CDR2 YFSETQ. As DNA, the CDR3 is TGCGCCAGCAGCTTGAGAAAGGTTTCTGACACCATATATTTT. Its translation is CASSLRKVSDTIYF.

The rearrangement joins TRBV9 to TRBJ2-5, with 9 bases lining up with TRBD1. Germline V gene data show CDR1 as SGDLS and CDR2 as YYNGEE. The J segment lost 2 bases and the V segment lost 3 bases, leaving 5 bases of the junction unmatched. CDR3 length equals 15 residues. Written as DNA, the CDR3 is TGTGCCAGCAGCGAGGGACAGGGAATACAAGAGACCCAGTACTTC. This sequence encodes CASSEGQGIQETQYF.

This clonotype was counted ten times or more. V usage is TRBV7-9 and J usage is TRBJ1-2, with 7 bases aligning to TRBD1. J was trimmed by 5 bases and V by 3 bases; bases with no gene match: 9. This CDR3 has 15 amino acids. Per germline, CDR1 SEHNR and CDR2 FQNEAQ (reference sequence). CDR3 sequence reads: CASSFGRGGAYGYTF. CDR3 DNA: TGTGCCAGCAGCTTTGGGAGAGGGGGCGCTTATGGCTACACCTTC. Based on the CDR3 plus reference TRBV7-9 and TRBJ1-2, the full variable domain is DTGVSQNPRHKITKRGQNVTFRCDPISEHNRLYWYRQTLGQGPEFLTYFQNEAQLEKSRLLSDRFSAERPKGSFSTLEIQRTEQGDSAMYLCASSFGRGGAYGYTFGSGTRLTVV.

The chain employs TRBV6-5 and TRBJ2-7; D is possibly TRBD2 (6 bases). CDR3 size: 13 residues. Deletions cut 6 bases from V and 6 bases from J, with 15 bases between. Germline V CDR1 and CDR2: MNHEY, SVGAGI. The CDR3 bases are TGTGCCAGCAGAAGGAGGGATAGGGGCGAGCAGTACTTC. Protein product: CASRRRDRGEQYF.

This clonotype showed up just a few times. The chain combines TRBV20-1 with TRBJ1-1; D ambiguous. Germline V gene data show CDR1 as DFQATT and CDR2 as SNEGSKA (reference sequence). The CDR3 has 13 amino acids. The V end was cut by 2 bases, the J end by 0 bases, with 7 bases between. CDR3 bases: TGCAGTGCTAGACGGGAACTGAACACTGAAGCTTTCTTT. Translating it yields CSARRELNTEAFF.

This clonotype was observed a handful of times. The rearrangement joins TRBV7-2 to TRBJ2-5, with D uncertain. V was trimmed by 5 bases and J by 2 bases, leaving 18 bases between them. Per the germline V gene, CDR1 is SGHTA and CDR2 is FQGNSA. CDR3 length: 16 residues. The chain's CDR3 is CASSLRSQNNQETQYF. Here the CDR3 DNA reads TGTGCCAGCAGCCTTAGATCACAGAACAATCAAGAGACCCAGTACTTC. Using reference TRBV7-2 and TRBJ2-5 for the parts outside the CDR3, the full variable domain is GAGVSQSPSNKVTEKGKDVELRCDPISGHTALYWYRQSLGQGLEFLIYFQGNSAPDKSGLPSDRFSAERTGGSVSTLTIQRTQQEDSAVYLCASSLRSQNNQETQYFGPGTRLLVL.

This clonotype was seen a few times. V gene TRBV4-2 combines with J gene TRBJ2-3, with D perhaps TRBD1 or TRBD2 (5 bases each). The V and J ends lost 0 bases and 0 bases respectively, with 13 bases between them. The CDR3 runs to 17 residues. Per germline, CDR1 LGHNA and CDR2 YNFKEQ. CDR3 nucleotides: TGTGCCAGCAGCCAAGATCCCAGCGGACATAGCACAGATACGCAGTATTTT. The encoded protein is CASSQDPSGHSTDTQYF.